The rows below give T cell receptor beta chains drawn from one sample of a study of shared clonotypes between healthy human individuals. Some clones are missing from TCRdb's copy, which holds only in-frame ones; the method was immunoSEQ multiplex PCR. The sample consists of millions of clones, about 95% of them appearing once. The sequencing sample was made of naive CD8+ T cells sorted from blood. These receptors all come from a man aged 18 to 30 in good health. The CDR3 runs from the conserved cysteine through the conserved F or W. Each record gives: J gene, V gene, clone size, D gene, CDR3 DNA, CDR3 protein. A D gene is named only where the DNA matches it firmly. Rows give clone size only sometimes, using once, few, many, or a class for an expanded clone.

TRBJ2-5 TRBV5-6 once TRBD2 TGTGCCAGCAGCTTGGCCGCGTCTAGCGGACCGTTTCAAGAGACCCAGTACTTC CASSLAASSGPFQETQYF
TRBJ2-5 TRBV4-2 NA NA TGTGCCAGCAGCCAAGATTTTATGTGGTACCAAGAGACCCAGTACTTC CASSQDFMWYQETQYF
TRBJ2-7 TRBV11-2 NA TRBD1 TGTGCCAGCAGCTTAGTCGGGACAGGGCACGAGCAGTACTTC CASSLVGTGHEQYF
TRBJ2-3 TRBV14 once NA TGTGCCAGCAGCCAAGACGAGGGAGTTGGCACAGATACGCAGTATTTT CASSQDEGVGTDTQYF
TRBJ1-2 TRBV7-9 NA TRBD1 TGTGCCAGCAGCCCTGGACAGGGAGGGGGCTACACCTTC CASSPGQGGGYTF
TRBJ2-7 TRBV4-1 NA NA TGCGCCAGCAGCCAAATTTCGGGGGTCCGGGGGCAGTACTTC CASSQISGVRGQYF
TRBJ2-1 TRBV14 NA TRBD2 TGTGCCAGCAGCCGACTAGCGGGGGGTTACAATGAGCAGTTCTTC CASSRLAGGYNEQFF
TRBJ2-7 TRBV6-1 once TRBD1 TGTGCCAGCAATTCGGGACAGGGGGTGCCCTACGAGCAGTACTTC CASNSGQGVPYEQYF
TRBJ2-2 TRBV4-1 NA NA TGCGCCAGCAGCCCCCCCGAGGGGGAGCTGTTTTTT CASSPPEGELFF
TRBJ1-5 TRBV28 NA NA TGTGCCAGCAGCCCGCGGATGAAGCCCCAGCATTTT CASSPRMKPQHF
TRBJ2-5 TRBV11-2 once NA TGTGCCAGCAGCTCGGAGGAGACCCAGTACTTC CASSSEETQYF
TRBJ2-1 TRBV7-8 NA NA TGTGCCAGCAGCTTAGATGGGACTGGAGTCTACAATGAGCAGTTCTTC CASSLDGTGVYNEQFF
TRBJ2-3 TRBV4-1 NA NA TGCGCCAGCAGCCAAGCATGGAATACGCAGTATTTT CASSQAWNTQYF
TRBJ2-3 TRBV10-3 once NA TGTGCCATCAGTGATGAGAAAATTCCTACAGATACGCAGTATTTT CAISDEKIPTDTQYF
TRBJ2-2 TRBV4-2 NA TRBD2 TGTGCCAGCAGCCAAGATTTCGTACTAGCGGGAGCCCCCGGGGAGCTGTTTTTT CASSQDFVLAGAPGELFF
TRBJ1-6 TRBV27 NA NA TGTGCCAGCAGTTCGAACCCAGGTTTCCATTCACCCCTCCACTTT CASSSNPGFHSPLHF
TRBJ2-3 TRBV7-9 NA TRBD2 TGTGCCAGCAGCTGGGGACTAGCGGGGGGAACAGATACGCAGTATTTT CASSWGLAGGTDTQYF
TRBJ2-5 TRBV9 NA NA TGTGCCAGCAGCGTAGGAGGCGGGGACCAAGAGACCCAGTACTTC CASSVGGGDQETQYF
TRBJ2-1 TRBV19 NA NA TGTGCCAGTAGTATAGACCCGTACAATGAGCAGTTCTTC CASSIDPYNEQFF
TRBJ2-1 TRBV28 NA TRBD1 TGTGCCAGCAGTTTGTTCGAGGGGAAGTACAGGGGCTCCTACAATGAGCAGTTCTTC CASSLFEGKYRGSYNEQFF
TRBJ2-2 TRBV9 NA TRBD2 TGTGCCAGCAGCGAGGGGACACTAGCGGGGACCAACACCGGGGAGCTGTTTTTT CASSEGTLAGTNTGELFF
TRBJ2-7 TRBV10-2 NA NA TGCGCCAGCAGTGAGAGTGGACACTTCTCCTACGAGCAGTACTTC CASSESGHFSYEQYF
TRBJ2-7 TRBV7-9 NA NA TGTGCCAGCAGCTTAGCGGTAGGGGTCATCTACGAGCAGTACTTC CASSLAVGVIYEQYF
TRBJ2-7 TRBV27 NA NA TGTGCCAGCAGTCAGGAGCTCATCGGGGAGCAGTACTTC CASSQELIGEQYF
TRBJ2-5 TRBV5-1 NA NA TGCGCCAGCAGCTTGGACAGTTACGGCCAAGAGACCCAGTACTTC CASSLDSYGQETQYF
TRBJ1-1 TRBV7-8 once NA TGTGCCAGCAGTGTGGGGGGGGCAGGTACTGAAGCTTTCTTT CASSVGGAGTEAFF
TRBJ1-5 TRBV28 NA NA TGTGCCAGCAGTTTCCTAGACTGGGGAGTAAGCAATCAGCCCCAGCATTTT CASSFLDWGVSNQPQHF
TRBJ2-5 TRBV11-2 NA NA TGTGCCAGCAGCTTACCTTCCCAAGAGACCCAGTACTTC CASSLPSQETQYF
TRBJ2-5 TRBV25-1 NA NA TGTGCCAGCAGTGGGGTAGGGCAGGCCTCGGAGACCCAGTACTTC CASSGVGQASETQYF
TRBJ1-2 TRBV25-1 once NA TGTGCCAGCAGTGAATTGGCAGATCATGGCTACACCTTC CASSELADHGYTF
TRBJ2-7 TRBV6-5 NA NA TGTGCCAGCAGTTACGGATGGAGCTACGAGCAGTACTTC CASSYGWSYEQYF
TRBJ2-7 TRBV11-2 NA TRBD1 TGTGCCAGCACCCGCGGACAGGGGGACTACGAGCAGTACTTC CASTRGQGDYEQYF
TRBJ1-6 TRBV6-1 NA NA TGTGCCAGCAGTGAATGGGAGATCACCTTTTCTTCGGTCCACTTT CASSEWEITFSSVHF
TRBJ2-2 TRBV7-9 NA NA TGTGCCAGCAGCTTCGGGGATGAGAACACCGGGGAGCTGTTTTTT CASSFGDENTGELFF
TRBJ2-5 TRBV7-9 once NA TGTGCCAGCAGCTTGCACGGTCAGGGAGGAGAGACCCAGTACTTC CASSLHGQGGETQYF
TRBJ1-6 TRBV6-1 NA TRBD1 TGTGCCAGCAGTGATGGGACAGGGGCCTATAATTCACCCCTCCACTTT CASSDGTGAYNSPLHF
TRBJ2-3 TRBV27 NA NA TGTGCCAGCAGTTGGGACGTATCATTCCTTAGCACAGATACGCAGTATTTT CASSWDVSFLSTDTQYF
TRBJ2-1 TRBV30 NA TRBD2 TGTGCCTGGAGTGAAGGGACTAGCGGGAGGCAGTTCTTC CAWSEGTSGRQFF
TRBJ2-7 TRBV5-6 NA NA TGTGCCAGCAGCCCGACACTCCAGGCTCCCTACGAGCAGTACTTC CASSPTLQAPYEQYF
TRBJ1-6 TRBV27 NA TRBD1 TGTGCCAGCAGTTATGGTGCAGTTGGGGACAGGGGAAGTAATTCACCCCTCCACTTT CASSYGAVGDRGSNSPLHF
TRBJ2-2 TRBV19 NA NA TGTGCCAGTAGTATAGGGGGAACCACCGGGGAGCTGTTTTTT CASSIGGTTGELFF
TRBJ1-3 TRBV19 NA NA TGTGCCAGTAGTACTTTAGGCAGCGGAAACACCATATATTTT CASSTLGSGNTIYF
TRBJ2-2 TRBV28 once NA TGTGCCAGCAGTTTTTGGACGAACACCGGGGAGCTGTTTTTT CASSFWTNTGELFF
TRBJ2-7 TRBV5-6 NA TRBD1 TGTGCCAGCAGCTTGGAGGGACAGGGCTACCCCTACGAGCAGTACTTC CASSLEGQGYPYEQYF
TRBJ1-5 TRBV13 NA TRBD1 TGTGCCAGCAGCTTAAACAGGGGTGGTCAGCCCCAGCATTTT CASSLNRGGQPQHF
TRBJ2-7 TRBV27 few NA TGTGCCAGCAGTTTTGGGGCCGCCTACGAGCAGTACTTC CASSFGAAYEQYF
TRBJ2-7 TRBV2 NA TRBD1 TGTGCCAGCAGTGATTCACAGGGGGTCTACGAGCAGTACTTC CASSDSQGVYEQYF
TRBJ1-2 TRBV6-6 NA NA TGTGCCAGCAGGTCAGGGGTCGGGGACTATGGCTACACCTTC CASRSGVGDYGYTF
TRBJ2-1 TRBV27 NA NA TGTGCCAGCAGTTGGTCCCTCGACGGAAACAATGAGCAGTTCTTC CASSWSLDGNNEQFF
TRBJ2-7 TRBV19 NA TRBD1 TGTGCCAGTACTCCAGGGACAGGGGTCGAGCAGTACTTC CASTPGTGVEQYF